What follows are 19 T cell receptor beta chains derived from one specimen sequenced in a study of blood T cell repertoires in COVID-19. The repertoire was sequenced with immunoSEQ multiplex PCR; TCRdb's copy has only in-frame clones and lacks some. The sample holds tens of thousands of clones, nearly 95% seen once. The source material was peripheral blood. All receptors come from a man aged 50-60 years with active COVID-19.

The chain carries TRBV7-9 and TRBJ2-7; 8 positions match TRBD2. The CDR3 length is 13 residues. Germline CDR1 and CDR2: SEHNR and FQNEAQ (reference sequence). V lost 3 bases to trimming and J lost 5 bases; unmatched junction nucleotides: 3. The CDR3: CASSFPGGNEQYF. The CDR3 DNA reads as TGTGCCAGCAGCTTCCCGGGAGGGAACGAGCAGTACTTC.

The chain uses TRBV18 and TRBJ2-1; 11 bases line up with TRBD2. Per the germline V gene, CDR1 is KGHSH and CDR2 is LQKENI. V shed 4 bases and J 8 bases; nucleotides not matched to a gene: 7. The CDR3 covers 15 residues. CDR3 protein: CASSLSSGGIDEQFF. CDR3 bases: TGTGCCAGCTCACTATCTAGCGGGGGGATCGATGAGCAGTTCTTC. The full variable domain, with the rest looked up from reference TRBV18 and TRBJ2-1, is NAGVMQNPRHLVRRRGQEARLRCSPMKGHSHVYWYRQLPEEGLKFMVYLQKENIIDESGMPKERFSAEFPKEGPSILRIQQVVRGDSAAYFCASSLSSGGIDEQFFGPGTRLTVL.

The chain employs TRBV9 and TRBJ2-4, with 12 bases fitting TRBD2. The V segment lost 4 bases and the J segment 2 bases; nucleotides outside the gene matches: 1. Germline values: CDR1 SGDLS, CDR2 YYNGEE. The CDR3 spans 15 residues. The CDR3 is CASSLAGGPKNIQYF. The CDR3 DNA sequence: TGTGCCAGCAGCCTAGCGGGAGGGCCCAAAAACATTCAGTACTTC.

V gene TRBV27 combines with J gene TRBJ2-7, with TRBD1 matching 7 bases. Germline V gene sequence: CDR1 MNHEY, CDR2 SMNVEV (reference sequence). The CDR3 has 14 residues. Unmatched junction bases numbered 3, after V lost 0 bases and J lost 4 bases. Here the CDR3 DNA reads TGTGCCAGCAGTTTATCAGGGGGCGAGTACGAGCAGTACTTC. Translated, it gives CASSLSGGEYEQYF.

V is TRBV7-3 and J is TRBJ2-2; D is ambiguous. V gave up 6 bases and J gave up 5 bases, with 10 bases separating them. CDR1 and CDR2 (germline): SGHTA, FQGTGA. The length of the CDR3 is 13 residues. The CDR3 coding sequence is TGTGCCAGCAGTCGATCCGGTACCGGGGAGCTGTTTTTT. Translated: CASSRSGTGELFF.

The CDR3 region has the DNA TGCAGTGCTACTAGCTACTACGAGCAGTACTTC. Encoded protein: CSATSYYEQYF. The genes are TRBV20-1 and TRBJ2-7, with a possible D match to TRBD2 (5 bases). The germline V and J ends were trimmed by 4 bases and 3 bases, with 7 bases remaining between them. The CDR3 is 11 amino acids. Germline values: CDR1 DFQATT, CDR2 SNEGSKA (reference sequence).

V gene TRBV24-1 combines with J gene TRBJ2-1; possible D gene TRBD2, 6 bases. CDR1 is KGHDR, CDR2 SFDVKD, per germline. The CDR3 is 16 residues long. Trimming pared 0 bases from V and 5 bases from J, leaving 13 bases between. The CDR3 sequence: CATSDLGGGLNNEQFF. CDR3 nucleotide sequence: TGTGCCACCAGTGATTTGGGGGGAGGACTTAACAATGAGCAGTTCTTC.

The chain links TRBV19 to TRBJ2-5; TRBD1 matches 8 bases. Germline V gene sequence: CDR1 LNHDA, CDR2 SQIVND (reference sequence). V dropped 7 bases and J dropped 2; count of bases not matched to a gene: 3. The CDR3 is 13 residues long. CDR3 in DNA: TGTGCCAGTACCTGGGACAGGCAAGAGACCCAGTACTTC. It specifies CASTWDRQETQYF.

This chain links TRBV29-1 with TRBJ2-1; D unclear. Trimming removed 3 bases from V and 9 bases from J, with 6 bases in between. This CDR3 is 10 amino acids long. The germline V gene encodes CDR1 SQVTM and CDR2 ANQGSEA. The CDR3 DNA reads as TGCAGCGTTGATGGAGCTGAGCAGTTCTTC. Translating it yields CSVDGAEQFF.

Written as DNA, the CDR3 is TGTGCCAGCAGCGTAGATCTAGCTTTGAGTGAGCAGTTCTTC. Residues: CASSVDLALSEQFF. The rearrangement joins TRBV9 to TRBJ2-1; the D gene is possibly TRBD2 (5 bases). Germline V gives CDR1 SGDLS, CDR2 YYNGEE. This CDR3 is built from 14 residues. Trimming took off 0 bases at V and 9 bases at J, with 13 bases between the two ends.

Of note for this clone: At one of its ends the junction is not consistent with the germline gene, which may arise from a read error. The chain joins TRBV6-2 or TRBV6-3 to TRBJ2-7; D remains unclear. CDR3 size: 14 residues. The V gene's germline CDR1 is MNHEY and CDR2 SVGEGT. CDR3 in amino acids: CATSRGTVAYEQYF. Here the CDR3 DNA reads TGTGCCACCAGTCGTGGAACAGTAGCCTACGAGCAGTACTTC.

The genes are TRBV3-1 (or the pseudogene TRBV3-2) and TRBJ1-2; D is undetermined. The CDR3 spans 16 residues. The V gene lost 0 bases and the J gene lost 8 bases, with 19 bases spanning the gap. Germline CDR1 and CDR2: LGHDT and YNNKEL (reference sequence). DNA for the CDR3: TGTGCCAGCAGCCAAGAAGGAGCCCGGTTTGGAAACGGCTACACCTTC. Its translation: CASSQEGARFGNGYTF.

Regarding this clone: In the same sample, other DNA sequences code for this CDR3. The rearrangement links TRBV28 to TRBJ1-2; possibly TRBD1 for D (5 bases). The CDR3 is made up of 12 amino acids. From germline, CDR1 is MDHEN and CDR2 SYDVKM. V lost 2 bases to trimming and J lost 5 bases, with 6 bases between them. The CDR3 region has the DNA TGTGCCAGCAGTTTACAGGGTTATGGCTACACCTTC. Translation: CASSLQGYGYTF.

The rearrangement links TRBV27 to TRBJ1-4, with a tentative D call TRBD1 (6 bases). From germline, CDR1 is MNHEY and CDR2 SMNVEV (reference sequence). The V and J ends lost 5 bases and 8 bases respectively, with 12 bases between them. CDR3 length equals 13 residues. CDR3 in amino acids: CASSPRGREKLFF. The CDR3 coding sequence is TGTGCCAGCAGTCCCAGGGGACGGGAAAAACTGTTTTTT.

The chain employs TRBV4-1 and TRBJ2-3, with 9 bases that match TRBD1. Germline V gene data show CDR1 as MGHRA and CDR2 as YSYEKL. Trimming at V came to 1 base and at J to 3 bases, leaving 2 bases not matched to a gene. This CDR3 contains 15 residues. The CDR3 spells CASSQGDRDTDTQYF. The CDR3 DNA is TGCGCCAGCAGCCAAGGGGACAGGGATACAGATACGCAGTATTTT.

V usage is TRBV18 and J usage is TRBJ2-5; TRBD1 is a possible D gene (5 bases). The V and J ends lost 8 bases and 5 bases respectively, with 18 bases between them. Per germline, CDR1 KGHSH and CDR2 LQKENI. This CDR3 has 14 residues. The CDR3 sequence is CASGQTSQGETQYF. The CDR3 DNA reads as TGTGCCAGCGGGCAGACCTCGCAGGGCGAGACCCAGTACTTC.

The V gene is TRBV27, the J gene TRBJ2-3, with D possibly matching TRBD1 (5 bases). Germline values: CDR1 MNHEY, CDR2 SMNVEV (reference sequence). V shed 6 bases and J shed 2 bases, with 15 bases lying between them. The CDR3 sequence is 15 residues long. CDR3 loop: CASSDRSFLTDTQYF. CDR3 bases: TGTGCCAGCAGCGACAGAAGCTTTCTCACAGATACGCAGTATTTT.

This clone was observed a few times. The V and J genes are TRBV5-4 and TRBJ2-1; 7 positions agree with TRBD2. The trim removed 5 bases at V and 6 bases at J, leaving 11 bases unmatched. The CDR3 has 15 residues. The germline CDR1 and CDR2 sequences are SGHNT and YYREEE (reference sequence). CDR3 region: CASSQVALAVNEQFF. In DNA form, the CDR3 reads TGTGCCAGCAGTCAGGTAGCGCTAGCGGTCAATGAGCAGTTCTTC.

The V call is TRBV30, the J call TRBJ2-1, with a possible D match to TRBD2 (6 bases). This CDR3 is built from 15 residues. V shed 7 bases and J shed 0 bases, with 16 bases lying between them. Germline values: CDR1 GTSNPN, CDR2 SVGIG (reference sequence). In DNA, the CDR3 is TGTGCCTCCCTCCCGGGACTCCTCTCCTACAATGAGCAGTTCTTC. It encodes CASLPGLLSYNEQFF.